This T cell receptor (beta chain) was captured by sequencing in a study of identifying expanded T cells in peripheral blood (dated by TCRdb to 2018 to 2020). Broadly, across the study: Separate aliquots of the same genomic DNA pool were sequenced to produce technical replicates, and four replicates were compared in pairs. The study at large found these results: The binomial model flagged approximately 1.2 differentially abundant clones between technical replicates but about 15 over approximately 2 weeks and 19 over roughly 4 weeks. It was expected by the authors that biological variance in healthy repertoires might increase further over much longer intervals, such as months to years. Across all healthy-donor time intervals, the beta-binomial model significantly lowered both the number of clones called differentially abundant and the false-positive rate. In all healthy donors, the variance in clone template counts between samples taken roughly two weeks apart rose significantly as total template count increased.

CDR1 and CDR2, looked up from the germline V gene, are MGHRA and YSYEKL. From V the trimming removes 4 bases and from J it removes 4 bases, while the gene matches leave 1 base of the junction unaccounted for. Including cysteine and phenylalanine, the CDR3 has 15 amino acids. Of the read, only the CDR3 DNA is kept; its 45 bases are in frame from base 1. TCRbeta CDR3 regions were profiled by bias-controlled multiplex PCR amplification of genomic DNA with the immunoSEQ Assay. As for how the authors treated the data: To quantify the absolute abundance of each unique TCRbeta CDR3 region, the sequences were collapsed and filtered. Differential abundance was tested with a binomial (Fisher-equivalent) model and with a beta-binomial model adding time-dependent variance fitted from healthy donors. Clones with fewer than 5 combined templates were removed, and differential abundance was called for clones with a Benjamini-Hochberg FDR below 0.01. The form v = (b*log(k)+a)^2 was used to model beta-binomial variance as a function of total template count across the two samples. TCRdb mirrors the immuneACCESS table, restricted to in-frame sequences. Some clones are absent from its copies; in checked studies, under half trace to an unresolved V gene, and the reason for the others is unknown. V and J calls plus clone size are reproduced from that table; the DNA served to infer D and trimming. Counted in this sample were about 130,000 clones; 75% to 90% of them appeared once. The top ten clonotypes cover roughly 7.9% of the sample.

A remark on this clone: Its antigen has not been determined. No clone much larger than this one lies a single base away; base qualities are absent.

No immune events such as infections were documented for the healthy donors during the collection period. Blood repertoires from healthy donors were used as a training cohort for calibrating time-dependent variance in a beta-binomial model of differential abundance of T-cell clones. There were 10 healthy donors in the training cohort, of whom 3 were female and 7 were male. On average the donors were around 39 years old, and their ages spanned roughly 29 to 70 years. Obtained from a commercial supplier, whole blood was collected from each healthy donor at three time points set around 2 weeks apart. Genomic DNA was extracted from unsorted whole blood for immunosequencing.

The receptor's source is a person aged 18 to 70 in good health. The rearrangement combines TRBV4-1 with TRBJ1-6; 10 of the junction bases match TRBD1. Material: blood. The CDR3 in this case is CASSRQGAYNSPLHF. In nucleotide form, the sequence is TGCGCCAGCAGCCGACAGGGGGCTTATAATTCACCCCTCCACTTT.